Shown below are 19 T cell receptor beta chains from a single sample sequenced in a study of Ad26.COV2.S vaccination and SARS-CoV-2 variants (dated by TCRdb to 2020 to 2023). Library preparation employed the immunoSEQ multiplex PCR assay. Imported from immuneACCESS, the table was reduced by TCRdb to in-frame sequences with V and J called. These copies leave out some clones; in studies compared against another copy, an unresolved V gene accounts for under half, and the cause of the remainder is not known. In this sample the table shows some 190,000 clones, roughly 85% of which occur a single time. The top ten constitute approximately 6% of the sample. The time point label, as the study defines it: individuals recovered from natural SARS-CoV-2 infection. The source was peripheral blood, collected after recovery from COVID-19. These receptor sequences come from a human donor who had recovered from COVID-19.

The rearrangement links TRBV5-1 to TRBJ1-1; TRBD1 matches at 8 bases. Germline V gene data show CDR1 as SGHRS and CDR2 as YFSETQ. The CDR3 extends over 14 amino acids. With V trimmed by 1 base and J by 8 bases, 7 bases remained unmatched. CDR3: CASSLLRQGNEAFF. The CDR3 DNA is TGCGCCAGCAGCTTGCTCCGACAGGGGAACGAAGCTTTCTTT.

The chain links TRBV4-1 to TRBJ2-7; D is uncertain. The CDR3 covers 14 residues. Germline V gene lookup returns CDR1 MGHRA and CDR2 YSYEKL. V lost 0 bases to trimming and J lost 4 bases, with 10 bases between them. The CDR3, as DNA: TGCGCCAGCAGCCAAGATGCAGGTTTTTACGAGCAGTACTTC. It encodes CASSQDAGFYEQYF.

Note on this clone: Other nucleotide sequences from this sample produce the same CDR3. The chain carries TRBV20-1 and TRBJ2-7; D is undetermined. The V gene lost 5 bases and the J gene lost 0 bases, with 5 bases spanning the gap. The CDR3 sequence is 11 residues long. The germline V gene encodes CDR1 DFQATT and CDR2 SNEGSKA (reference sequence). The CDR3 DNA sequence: TGCAGTGCTCCCGACTCCTACGAGCAGTACTTC. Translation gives CSAPDSYEQYF.

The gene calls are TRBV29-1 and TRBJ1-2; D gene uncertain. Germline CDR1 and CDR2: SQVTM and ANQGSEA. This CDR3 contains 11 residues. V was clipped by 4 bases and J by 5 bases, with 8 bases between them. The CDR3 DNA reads TGCAGCGTTGGTGTGATGTATGGCTACACCTTC. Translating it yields CSVGVMYGYTF.

Written as DNA, the CDR3 is TGTGCCAGCAGTTACTCGCCTAGCGGGAACGATGAGCAGTTCTTC. Translation gives CASSYSPSGNDEQFF. The chain uses TRBV6-6 and TRBJ2-1, with 9 bases fitting TRBD2. Germline V gene lookup returns CDR1 MNHNY and CDR2 SVGAGI (reference sequence). The trim removed 0 bases at V and 8 bases at J, leaving 5 bases unmatched. This CDR3 spans 15 amino acids.

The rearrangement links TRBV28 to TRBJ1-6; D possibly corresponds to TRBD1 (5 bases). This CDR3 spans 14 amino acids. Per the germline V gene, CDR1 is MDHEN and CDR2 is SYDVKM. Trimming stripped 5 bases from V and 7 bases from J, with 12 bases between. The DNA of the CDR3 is TGTGCCAGCAGTCCGGGCGGGGGGAATTCACCCCTCCACTTT. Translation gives CASSPGGGNSPLHF.

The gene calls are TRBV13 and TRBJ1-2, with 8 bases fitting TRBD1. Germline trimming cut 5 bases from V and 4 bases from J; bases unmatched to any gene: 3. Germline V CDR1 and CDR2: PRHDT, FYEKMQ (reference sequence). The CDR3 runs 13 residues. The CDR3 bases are TGTGCCAGCAGCGCAGACAGGGGCTATGGCTACACCTTC. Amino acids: CASSADRGYGYTF.

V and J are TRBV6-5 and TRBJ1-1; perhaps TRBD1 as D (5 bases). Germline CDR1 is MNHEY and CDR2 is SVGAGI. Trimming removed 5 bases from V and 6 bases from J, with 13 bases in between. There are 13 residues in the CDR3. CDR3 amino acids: CASSRDRTAEAFF. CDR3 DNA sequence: TGTGCCAGCAGTCGAGACAGAACCGCTGAAGCTTTCTTT.

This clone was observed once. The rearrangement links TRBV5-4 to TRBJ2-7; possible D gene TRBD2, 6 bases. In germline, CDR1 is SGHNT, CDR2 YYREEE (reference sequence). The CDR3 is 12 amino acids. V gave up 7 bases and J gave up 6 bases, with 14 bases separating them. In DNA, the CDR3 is TGTGCCAGCTCCGGAGGGGCAAGCGAGCAGTACTTC. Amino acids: CASSGGASEQYF.

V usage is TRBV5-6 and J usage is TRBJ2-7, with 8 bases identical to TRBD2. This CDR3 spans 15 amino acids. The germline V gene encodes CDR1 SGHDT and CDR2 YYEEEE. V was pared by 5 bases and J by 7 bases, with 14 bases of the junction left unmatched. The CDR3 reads CASSSGTSFGSEQYF. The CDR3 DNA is TGTGCCAGCAGTTCCGGGACTAGTTTCGGGAGTGAGCAGTACTTC. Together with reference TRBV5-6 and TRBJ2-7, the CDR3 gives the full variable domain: DAGVTQSPTHLIKTRGQQVTLRCSPKSGHDTVSWYQQALGQGPQFIFQYYEEEERQRGNFPDRFSGHQFPNYSSELNVNALLLGDSALYLCASSSGTSFGSEQYFGPGTRLTVT.

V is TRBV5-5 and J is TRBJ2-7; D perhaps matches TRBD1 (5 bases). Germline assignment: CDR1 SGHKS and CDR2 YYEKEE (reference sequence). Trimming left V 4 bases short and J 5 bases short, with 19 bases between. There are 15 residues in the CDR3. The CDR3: CASSKFGPPGNEQYF. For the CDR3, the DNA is TGTGCCAGCAGCAAGTTCGGCCCACCAGGGAACGAGCAGTACTTC.

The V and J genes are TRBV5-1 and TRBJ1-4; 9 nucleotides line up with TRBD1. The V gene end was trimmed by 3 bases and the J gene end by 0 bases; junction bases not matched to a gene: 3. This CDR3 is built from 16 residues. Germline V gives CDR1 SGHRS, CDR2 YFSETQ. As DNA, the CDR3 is TGCGCCAGCAGCTCGGACAGGGGATCAACTAATGAAAAACTGTTTTTT. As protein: CASSSDRGSTNEKLFF.

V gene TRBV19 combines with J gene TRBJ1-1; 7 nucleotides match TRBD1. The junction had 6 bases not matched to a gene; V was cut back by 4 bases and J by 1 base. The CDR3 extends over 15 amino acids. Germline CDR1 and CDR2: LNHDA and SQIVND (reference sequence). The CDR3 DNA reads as TGTGCCAGTAGTACGACGGGACAGCAGAACACTGAAGCTTTCTTT. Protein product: CASSTTGQQNTEAFF. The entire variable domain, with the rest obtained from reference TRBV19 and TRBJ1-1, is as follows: DGGITQSPKYLFRKEGQNVTLSCEQNLNHDAMYWYRQDPGQGLRLIYYSQIVNDFQKGDIAEGYSVSREKKESFPLTVTSAQKNPTAFYLCASSTTGQQNTEAFFGQGTRLTVV.

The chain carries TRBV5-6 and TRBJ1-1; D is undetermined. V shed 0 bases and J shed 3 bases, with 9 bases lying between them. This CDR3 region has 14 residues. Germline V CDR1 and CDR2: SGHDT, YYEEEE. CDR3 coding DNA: TGTGCCAGCAGCTTGGCCCGGTTATACACTGAAGCTTTCTTT. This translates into CASSLARLYTEAFF.

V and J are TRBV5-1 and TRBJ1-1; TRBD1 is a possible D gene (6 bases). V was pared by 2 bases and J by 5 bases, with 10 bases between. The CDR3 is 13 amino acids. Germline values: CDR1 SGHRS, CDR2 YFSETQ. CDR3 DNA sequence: TGCGCCAGCAGCTTTACAGGGTCGACTGAAGCTTTCTTT. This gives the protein CASSFTGSTEAFF.

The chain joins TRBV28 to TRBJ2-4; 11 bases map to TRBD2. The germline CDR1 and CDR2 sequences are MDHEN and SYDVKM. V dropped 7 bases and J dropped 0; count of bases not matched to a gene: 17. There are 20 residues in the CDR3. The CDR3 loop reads CASNPGLAVVFATAKNIQYF. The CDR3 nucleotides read TGTGCCAGCAACCCGGGACTAGCGGTAGTATTCGCTACAGCCAAAAACATTCAGTACTTC. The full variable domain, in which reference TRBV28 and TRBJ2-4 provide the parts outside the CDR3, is DVKVTQSSRYLVKRTGEKVFLECVQDMDHENMFWYRQDPGLGLRLIYFSYDVKMKEKGDIPEGYSVSREKKERFSLILESASTNQTSMYLCASNPGLAVVFATAKNIQYFGAGTRLSVL.

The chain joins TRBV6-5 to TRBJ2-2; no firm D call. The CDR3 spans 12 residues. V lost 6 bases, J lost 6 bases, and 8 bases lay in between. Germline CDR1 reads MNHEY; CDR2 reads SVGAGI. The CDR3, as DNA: TGTGCCAGCAGGGGTGGGTCCGGGGAGCTGTTTTTT. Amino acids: CASRGGSGELFF.

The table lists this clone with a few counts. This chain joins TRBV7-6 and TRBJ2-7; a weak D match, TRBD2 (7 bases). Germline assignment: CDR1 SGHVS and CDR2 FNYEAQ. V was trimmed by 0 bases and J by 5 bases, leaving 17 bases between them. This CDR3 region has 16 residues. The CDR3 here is CASSLAGAGAGDEQYF. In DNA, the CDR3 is TGTGCCAGCAGCTTAGCGGGGGCGGGAGCTGGCGACGAGCAGTACTTC.

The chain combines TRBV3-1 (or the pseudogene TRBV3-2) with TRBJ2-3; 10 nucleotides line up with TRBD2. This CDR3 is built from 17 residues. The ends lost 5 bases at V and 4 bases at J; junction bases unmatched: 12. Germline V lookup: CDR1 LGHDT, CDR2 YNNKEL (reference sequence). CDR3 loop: CASSIRLAGGLSDTQYF. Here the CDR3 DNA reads TGTGCCAGCAGCATCCGGTTAGCGGGGGGTTTATCAGATACGCAGTATTTT.